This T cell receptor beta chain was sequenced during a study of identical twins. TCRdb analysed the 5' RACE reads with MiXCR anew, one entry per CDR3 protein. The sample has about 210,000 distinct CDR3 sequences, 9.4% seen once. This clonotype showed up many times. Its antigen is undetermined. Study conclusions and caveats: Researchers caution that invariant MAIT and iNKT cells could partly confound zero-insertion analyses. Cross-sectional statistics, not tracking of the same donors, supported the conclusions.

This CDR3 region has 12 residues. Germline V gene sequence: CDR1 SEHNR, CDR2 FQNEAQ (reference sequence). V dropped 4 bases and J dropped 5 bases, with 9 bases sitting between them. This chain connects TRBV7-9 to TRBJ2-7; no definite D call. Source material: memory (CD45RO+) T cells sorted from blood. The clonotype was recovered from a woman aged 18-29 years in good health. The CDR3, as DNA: TGTGCCAGCAGCTCCCGTGGAGACGAGCAGTACTTC. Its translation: CASSSRGDEQYF.